The 17 T cell receptor beta chains below all came from one sample that was sequenced in a study of beta chain features in type 1 diabetes. Every isolated RNA sample was fully reverse transcribed, so sequencing captured expressed TCRB transcripts. Produced via immunoSEQ multiplex PCR; TCRdb's table is partial and in-frame only. The repertoire holds 150,000 to 180,000 clones, with approximately 10% as singletons. Study observations and caveats: Shorter TCRB CDR3s, moderately but significantly so, marked every one of the four CD4+ subsets in Type 1 diabetes patients.

These TCRs' antigens remain unknown. The sequenced sample consisted of central memory CD4+ T cells from blood. Receptors originate from a man in his thirties or forties with type 1 diabetes.

The V call is TRBV7-8, the J call TRBJ1-1, with TRBD1 identical over 8 bases. After removal of 1 base from V and 3 bases from J, the junction contained 10 bases not matched to a gene. CDR1 SGHVS and CDR2 FQNEAQ come from the germline V gene. The CDR3 is 17 residues long. As DNA, the CDR3 is TGTGCCAGCAGCTTAGGGCACGGACAGGGTAGAGACACTGAAGCTTTCTTT. Translated, it gives CASSLGHGQGRDTEAFF.

This clone was observed a few times. The chain combines TRBV7-9 with TRBJ2-1; 7 bases match TRBD2. There are 14 residues in the CDR3. Germline CDR1 SEHNR, CDR2 FQNEAQ (reference sequence). With 6 bases clipped from V and 0 bases from J, the junction kept 2 bases outside the gene matches. The CDR3 nucleotides read TGTGCCAGCAGGGGGACTACCTCCTACAATGAGCAGTTCTTC. Amino acids: CASRGTTSYNEQFF.

The genes are TRBV7-3 and TRBJ2-3, with a possible D match to TRBD2 (6 bases). CDR3 length: 15 residues. The V gene's germline CDR1 is SGHTA and CDR2 FQGTGA. V lost 2 bases to trimming and J lost 2 bases, with 11 bases between them. The CDR3 DNA reads TGTGCCAGCAGCTTAGGGGTAGCGGTCACAGATACGCAGTATTTT. It translates to CASSLGVAVTDTQYF. Full variable domain (rest looked up from reference TRBV7-3 and TRBJ2-3): GAGVSQTPSNKVTEKGKYVELRCDPISGHTALYWYRQSLGQGPEFLIYFQGTGAADDSGLPNDRFFAVRPEGSVSTLKIQRTERGDSAVYLCASSLGVAVTDTQYFGPGTRLTVL.

This clone was seen more than once but under ten times. CDR3 nucleotides: TGTGCCAGTAGTATAGGGCGGGCGGGAGAGACAGATACGCAGTATTTT. It is translated as CASSIGRAGETDTQYF. This sequence joins TRBV19 and TRBJ2-3; TRBD2 agrees at 7 bases. Germline-derived CDR1 and CDR2 are LNHDA and SQIVND (reference sequence). After removal of 1 base from V and 3 bases from J, the junction contained 7 bases not matched to a gene. CDR3 size: 16 residues.

The table lists this clone with a few counts. V usage is TRBV29-1 and J usage is TRBJ1-5; 9 bases map to TRBD1. The V gene's germline CDR1 is SQVTM and CDR2 ANQGSEA. This CDR3 contains 14 residues. V lost 6 bases to trimming and J lost 6 bases; unmatched junction nucleotides: 9. CDR3 sequence: CSVGDRARGQPQHF. For the CDR3, the DNA is TGCAGCGTGGGGGACAGGGCGAGGGGTCAGCCCCAGCATTTT.

This clone appeared a few times. V gene TRBV7-2 combines with J gene TRBJ1-2; weak D call: TRBD1 (6 bases). V lost 1 base to trimming and J lost 4 bases, with 19 bases between them. The CDR3 is made up of 17 amino acids. Germline lookup yields CDR1 SGHTA and CDR2 FQGNSA. CDR3 sequence: CASSLGGSGGGFYGYTF. In nucleotides, the CDR3 is TGTGCCAGCAGCTTAGGGGGAAGTGGGGGCGGTTTCTATGGCTACACCTTC.

This clone was seen a few times. The gene calls are TRBV2 and TRBJ2-1, with 13 bases fitting TRBD2. The CDR3 runs 18 residues. Trimming took 6 bases from V and 6 from J; bases not matched to a gene: 14. The germline CDR1 and CDR2 sequences are SNHLY and FYNNEI. The CDR3 sequence is CASSLSGTSGRAVNEQFF. The CDR3 region has the DNA TGTGCCAGCAGCCTGTCGGGAACTAGCGGGAGGGCGGTCAATGAGCAGTTCTTC. The full variable domain, its missing parts supplied by reference TRBV2 and TRBJ2-1, is EPEVTQTPSHQVTQMGQEVILRCVPISNHLYFYWYRQILGQKVEFLVSFYNNEISEKSEIFDDQFSVERPDGSNFTLKIRSTKLEDSAMYFCASSLSGTSGRAVNEQFFGPGTRLTVL.

The J gene is TRBJ2-7, the V gene TRBV25-1; possibly TRBD2 for D (6 bases). CDR1 MGHDK and CDR2 SYGVNS come from the germline V gene. This CDR3 is 15 amino acids long. V lost 3 bases and J lost 8, with 20 bases in between. The CDR3 protein is CASSDQVGPREQQYF. The CDR3, as DNA: TGTGCCAGCAGTGACCAGGTAGGGCCCCGGGAGCAGCAGTACTTC.

This clone was found a few times. The chain combines TRBV4-2 with TRBJ2-7; 10 bases fit TRBD2. The germline gives CDR1 LGHNA, CDR2 YNFKEQ. V was pared by 0 bases and J by 3 bases, with 5 bases of the junction left unmatched. This CDR3 is 16 amino acids long. In nucleotides, the CDR3 is TGTGCCAGCAGCCAAGAATGGTCTAGCGGGAGCTACGAGCAGTACTTC. It specifies CASSQEWSSGSYEQYF.

The chain recombines TRBV11-2 with TRBJ2-1; 8 bases are shared with TRBD2. V trimming: 5 bases; J trimming: 3 bases; junction bases outside the gene matches: 6. There are 15 residues in the CDR3. From germline, CDR1 is SGHAT and CDR2 FQNNGV. The CDR3 DNA is TGTGCCAGCAGCCAGATAGCGGGAAGCTACAATGAGCAGTTCTTC. Translated: CASSQIAGSYNEQFF. The whole variable domain, remainder taken from reference TRBV11-2 and TRBJ2-1, is EAGVAQSPRYKIIEKRQSVAFWCNPISGHATLYWYQQILGQGPKLLIQFQNNGVVDDSQLPKDRFSAERLKGVDSTLKIQPAKLEDSAVYLCASSQIAGSYNEQFFGPGTRLTVL.

This clone has just a few counts. The V and J genes are TRBV7-2 and TRBJ2-2; no clear D gene. Trimming cost V 4 bases and J 6 bases, with 9 bases left between them. The CDR3 length is 13 residues. Per germline, CDR1 SGHTA and CDR2 FQGNSA. The CDR3 loop reads CASSSLSSGELFF. The CDR3 nucleotides read TGTGCCAGCAGCTCCCTAAGCTCCGGGGAGCTGTTTTTT.

The chain carries TRBV6-5 and TRBJ2-7; TRBD2 agrees at 7 bases. The germline V gene has CDR1 MNHEY and CDR2 SVGAGI. The CDR3 sequence is 15 residues long. With 3 bases clipped from V and 6 bases from J, the junction kept 11 bases outside the gene matches. CDR3 DNA: TGTGCCAGCAGTTATGGTTATGCGGCGGGAGCCGAGCAGTACTTC. This gives the protein CASSYGYAAGAEQYF.

The V gene is TRBV6-4, the J gene TRBJ2-1; tentatively, D is TRBD2 (5 bases). Germline V lookup: CDR1 MRHNA, CDR2 SNTAGT. The V end lost 3 bases, the J end lost 5 bases, and 11 bases lay between the germline ends. This CDR3 is 14 amino acids long. CDR3 in amino acids: CASSEEAWDNEQFF. The CDR3 bases are TGTGCCAGCAGTGAGGAGGCTTGGGACAATGAGCAGTTCTTC.

V usage is TRBV30 and J usage is TRBJ2-2; TRBD2 matches at 7 bases. CDR3 length: 14 amino acids. Germline V gene lookup returns CDR1 GTSNPN and CDR2 SVGIG (reference sequence). Losses at the gene ends were 4 bases for V and 2 bases for J; bases not matched to a gene: 4. CDR3 coding DNA: TGTGCCTGGAAACTAGCGCGCAACACCGGGGAGCTGTTTTTT. It yields the protein CAWKLARNTGELFF.

This clone was observed a handful of times. The gene calls are TRBV7-2 and TRBJ2-1; the D gene is possibly TRBD2 (5 bases). CDR1 is SGHTA and CDR2 is FQGNSA in the germline V gene. The V end was cut by 5 bases, the J end by 6 bases, with 11 bases between. This CDR3 is 13 amino acids long. The CDR3 nucleotides read TGTGCCAGCAGCGTCCCAACTAGCAATGAGCAGTTCTTC. It specifies CASSVPTSNEQFF.

Only a few counts were recorded for this clone. The V and J genes are TRBV4-1 and TRBJ2-5; the D is unclear. Trimming stripped 1 base from V and 4 bases from J, with 16 bases between. This CDR3 contains 16 residues. Germline values: CDR1 MGHRA, CDR2 YSYEKL. The CDR3 protein is CASSQGPGSNGETQYF. The DNA of the CDR3 is TGCGCCAGCAGCCAAGGGCCAGGATCGAATGGAGAGACCCAGTACTTC.

The chain employs TRBV28 and TRBJ2-5; D gene uncertain. The CDR3 loop spans 12 amino acids. Trimming took 5 bases from V and 1 from J, leaving 5 bases between them. Looked up from germline, CDR1 is MDHEN and CDR2 is SYDVKM. This CDR3 is CASSIVQETQYF. DNA for the CDR3: TGTGCCAGCAGTATAGTCCAAGAGACCCAGTACTTC.